This T cell receptor beta chain emerged from a study of control samples from healthy donors and cancer patients. Clones were sequenced by immunoSEQ multiplex PCR, and TCRdb holds only the in-frame ones, with some missing. This sample carries some 150,000 clones, over 90% of them seen once, and the ten largest clones take approximately 0.93%. The CDR3 has 15 residues. V dropped 2 bases and J dropped 3 bases, with 15 bases sitting between them. Germline-derived CDR1 and CDR2 are GTSNPN and SVGIG (reference sequence). The sequenced sample was blood. The clonotype originates from a woman aged 30 to 39 in good health. J is TRBJ2-3 and V is TRBV30; D is perhaps TRBD2 (6 bases). The CDR3: CAWSFLARTTDTQYF. The CDR3 DNA reads TGTGCCTGGAGTTTTCTAGCGAGGACGACAGATACGCAGTATTTT.